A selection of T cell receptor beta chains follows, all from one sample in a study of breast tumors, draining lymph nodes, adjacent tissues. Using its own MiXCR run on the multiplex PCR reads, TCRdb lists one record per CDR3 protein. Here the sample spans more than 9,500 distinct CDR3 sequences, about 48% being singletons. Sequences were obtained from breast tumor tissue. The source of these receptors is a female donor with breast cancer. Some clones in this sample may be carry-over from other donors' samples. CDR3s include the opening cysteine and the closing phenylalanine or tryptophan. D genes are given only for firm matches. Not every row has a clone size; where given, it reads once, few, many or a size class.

cdr3_nt: TGCAGTGCCCTGCGCCGGGATGAAGCGTTGGCAGAGACCCAGTACTTC
cdr3_aa: CSALRRDEALAETQYF
clone_size: -
d_call: -
j_call: TRBJ2-5
v_call: TRBV20-1

cdr3_nt: TGCGCCAGCAGCCCGGCGGAACTAGCGGGGTCCTACGAGCAGTACTTC
cdr3_aa: CASSPAELAGSYEQYF
clone_size: few
d_call: TRBD2
j_call: TRBJ2-7
v_call: TRBV5-1

cdr3_nt: TGTGCCAGCAGCCCCTATACCGGGACTCTCTCTGCCTATGGCTACACCTTC
cdr3_aa: CASSPYTGTLSAYGYTF
clone_size: -
d_call: -
j_call: TRBJ1-2
v_call: TRBV7-8

cdr3_nt: TGTGCCAGCAGCTCGCGGACGGGGCGGGCCGCCGGGGAGCTGTTTTTT
cdr3_aa: CASSSRTGRAAGELFF
clone_size: -
d_call: -
j_call: TRBJ2-2
v_call: TRBV9

cdr3_nt: TGTGCCAGCAGTGTTTTAGCGGGGGGCTACCACCATACGCAGTATTTT
cdr3_aa: CASSVLAGGYHHTQYF
clone_size: many
d_call: TRBD2
j_call: TRBJ2-3
v_call: TRBV27

cdr3_nt: TGTGCCAGCAGAGAAGACAAGTACAATGAGCAGTTCTTC
cdr3_aa: CASREDKYNEQFF
clone_size: medium-sized
d_call: -
j_call: TRBJ2-1
v_call: TRBV6-2/TRBV6-3

cdr3_nt: TGTGCCAGTAGTAGGGTTCCGGGACAGGGGGCCGACGAGCAGTACTTC
cdr3_aa: CASSRVPGQGADEQYF
clone_size: -
d_call: TRBD1
j_call: TRBJ2-7
v_call: TRBV19

cdr3_nt: TGTGCCACCAGTGATTTCGGGGGGGTGACCGGGGAGCTGTTTTTT
cdr3_aa: CATSDFGGVTGELFF
clone_size: once
d_call: TRBD2
j_call: TRBJ2-2
v_call: TRBV24-1

cdr3_nt: TGTGCCACCAGTAGGGGGGGCAAGTACAATGAGCAGTTCTTC
cdr3_aa: CATSRGGKYNEQFF
clone_size: few
d_call: -
j_call: TRBJ2-1
v_call: TRBV24-1

cdr3_nt: TGCAGTGCTAGAGACCTATCGGGGACTAATGAAAAACTGTTTTTT
cdr3_aa: CSARDLSGTNEKLFF
clone_size: -
d_call: -
j_call: TRBJ1-4
v_call: TRBV20-1

cdr3_nt: TGTGCCAGCAGCTTAATGGAGGGAGGATACGAGCAGTACTTC
cdr3_aa: CASSLMEGGYEQYF
clone_size: few
d_call: -
j_call: TRBJ2-7
v_call: TRBV7-2

cdr3_nt: TGTGCCAGCAGTCCAACCAGCTCTGGCTACACCTTC
cdr3_aa: CASSPTSSGYTF
clone_size: -
d_call: -
j_call: TRBJ1-2
v_call: TRBV12-3/TRBV12-4

cdr3_nt: TGTGCCACCAGTGATTTTGGCCGGGCCCTTAGCTCCTACAATGAGCAGTTCTTC
cdr3_aa: CATSDFGRALSSYNEQFF
clone_size: medium-sized
d_call: -
j_call: TRBJ2-1
v_call: TRBV24-1

cdr3_nt: TGTGCCAGCAGCAATCGACACCTCGGGGAGGGCGAGCAGTACTTC
cdr3_aa: CASSNRHLGEGEQYF
clone_size: many
d_call: TRBD2
j_call: TRBJ2-7
v_call: TRBV7-9

cdr3_nt: TGCAGCGTTGGTGGGGTAAATTCACCCCTCCACTTT
cdr3_aa: CSVGGVNSPLHF
clone_size: -
d_call: -
j_call: TRBJ1-6
v_call: TRBV29-1

cdr3_nt: TGCAGTGCTAGAGATGGGAGAAGCTCCTACGAGCAGTACTTC
cdr3_aa: CSARDGRSSYEQYF
clone_size: many
d_call: -
j_call: TRBJ2-7
v_call: TRBV20-1

cdr3_nt: TGTGCCAGCGGCCCGAGGACAGGGGTCGAGCAGTTCTTC
cdr3_aa: CASGPRTGVEQFF
clone_size: once
d_call: TRBD1
j_call: TRBJ2-1
v_call: TRBV7-3

cdr3_nt: TGCGCCAGCAGCTTTATCCCAGATAATTATGGCTACACCTTC
cdr3_aa: CASSFIPDNYGYTF
clone_size: -
d_call: -
j_call: TRBJ1-2
v_call: TRBV5-1

cdr3_nt: TGCGCCAGCAGTTCCGGGGACTATGGCTACACCTTC
cdr3_aa: CASSSGDYGYTF
clone_size: many
d_call: -
j_call: TRBJ1-2
v_call: TRBV10-2

cdr3_nt: TGTGCCAGCAGTGCGACAGGGAATAATTCACCCCTCCACTTT
cdr3_aa: CASSATGNNSPLHF
clone_size: medium-sized
d_call: TRBD1
j_call: TRBJ1-6
v_call: TRBV2

cdr3_nt: TGTACCAGCAGTGACCCAGGGCGGAATGAGCAGTTCTTC
cdr3_aa: CTSSDPGRNEQFF
clone_size: -
d_call: -
j_call: TRBJ2-1
v_call: TRBV2

cdr3_nt: TGTGCCAGTACAGTACCGGGGATAGGAGATACGCAGTATTTT
cdr3_aa: CASTVPGIGDTQYF
clone_size: -
d_call: -
j_call: TRBJ2-3
v_call: TRBV9

cdr3_nt: TGCAGTGCTAGAGATCCCCGTACTAGCGGGGGCACAGATACGCAGTATTTT
cdr3_aa: CSARDPRTSGGTDTQYF
clone_size: -
d_call: TRBD2
j_call: TRBJ2-3
v_call: TRBV20-1

cdr3_nt: TGTGCCAGCAGCTTCACCGGACTAGCCCGGGAGCTGTTTTTT
cdr3_aa: CASSFTGLARELFF
clone_size: -
d_call: TRBD2
j_call: TRBJ2-2
v_call: TRBV3-1

cdr3_nt: TGTGCCACCAGCACAGAAACGCGGACGGAGAGCTCGGGCGGCTACACCTTC
cdr3_aa: CATSTETRTESSGGYTF
clone_size: -
d_call: -
j_call: TRBJ1-2
v_call: TRBV15